The 10 T cell receptor beta chains listed next were all sequenced from one sample in a study of Tregs in tolerant kidney transplant recipients. Sequencing used immunoSEQ multiplex PCR; TCRdb keeps in-frame clones, though not all of them. Of 80,000 to 90,000 clones in the sample, about 92% are singletons; the top ten hold 4.7%. Specimen: CD8+ T cells from blood. Receptor source: a human donor in good health.

The rearrangement joins TRBV7-9 to TRBJ2-7, with D perhaps TRBD1 (5 bases). This CDR3 is 16 amino acids long. V shed 1 base and J shed 2 bases, with 15 bases lying between them. CDR1 and CDR2 from the germline V gene are SEHNR and FQNEAQ (reference sequence). CDR3 in DNA: TGTGCCAGCAGCTTAGACCAGGGTACATCTACCTACGAGCAGTACTTC. This sequence encodes CASSLDQGTSTYEQYF.

DNA of the CDR3: TGTGCCAGCAGCCCGTACAGGGGGGCCCCCTACAATGAGCAGTTCTTC. Protein product: CASSPYRGAPYNEQFF. The chain links TRBV5-6 to TRBJ2-1; 8 bases map to TRBD1. V was pared by 4 bases and J by 2 bases, with 8 bases of the junction left unmatched. Germline values: CDR1 SGHDT, CDR2 YYEEEE. CDR3 length: 16 residues.

The chain has TRBV2 and TRBJ2-2; D is undetermined. The V end lost 11 bases, the J end lost 1 base, and 14 bases lay between the germline ends. The CDR3 spans 14 residues. In germline, CDR1 is SNHLY, CDR2 FYNNEI. For the CDR3, the DNA is TGTGCCTTCACCGGCTACTTGAACACCGGGGAGCTGTTTTTT. This gives the protein CAFTGYLNTGELFF.

The chain links TRBV5-4 to TRBJ2-6, with 8 nucleotides matching TRBD2. CDR3 length: 18 residues. V lost 5 bases and J lost 3; bases outside the gene matches: 13. Germline V lookup: CDR1 SGHNT, CDR2 YYREEE (reference sequence). CDR3 in DNA: TGTGCCAGCAGATCCCCGACGGCGGGGGGTGGTGGGGCCAACGTCCTGACTTTC. Its translation: CASRSPTAGGGGANVLTF.

This chain connects TRBV2 to TRBJ2-1; 9 positions agree with TRBD1. The junction had 7 bases not matched to a gene; V was cut back by 7 bases and J by 0 bases. Germline V gene data show CDR1 as SNHLY and CDR2 as FYNNEI. CDR3 length: 16 amino acids. This CDR3 reads CASNPATGGSYNEQFF. In nucleotides, the CDR3 is TGTGCCAGCAACCCTGCGACAGGGGGCTCCTACAATGAGCAGTTCTTC.

The rearrangement joins TRBV13 to TRBJ1-2; weak D call: TRBD1 (5 bases). CDR1 is PRHDT and CDR2 is FYEKMQ in the germline V gene (reference sequence). This CDR3 is 13 amino acids long. The V and J ends lost 4 bases and 1 base respectively, with 7 bases between them. The CDR3 loop is CASSSTVNYGYTF. The CDR3 DNA sequence: TGTGCCAGCAGCTCGACAGTTAACTATGGCTACACCTTC.

This chain's CDR3 is CASSPLLDQPQHF. In DNA form, the CDR3 reads TGTGCCAGCAGCCCCCTCCTGGATCAGCCCCAGCATTTT. The gene calls are TRBV7-8 and TRBJ1-5; no clear D. The germline V and J ends were trimmed by 5 bases and 5 bases, with 10 bases remaining between them. The CDR3 totals 13 residues. Germline-derived CDR1 and CDR2 are SGHVS and FQNEAQ.

The rearrangement joins TRBV15 to TRBJ2-5, with D tentatively TRBD2 (6 bases). Trimming cost V 5 bases and J 3 bases, with 13 bases left between them. Per the germline V gene, CDR1 is LNHNV and CDR2 is YYDKDF (reference sequence). The CDR3 totals 14 residues. CDR3 sequence: CATSPGLYEETQYF. The CDR3 DNA reads TGTGCCACCAGCCCGGGACTCTATGAAGAGACCCAGTACTTC.

CDR3 loop: CASSLYRGAFNEQFF. The DNA of the CDR3 is TGTGCCAGCAGTTTATACCGGGGGGCTTTCAATGAGCAGTTCTTC. V gene TRBV27 combines with J gene TRBJ2-1, with D tentatively TRBD2 (7 bases). V lost 1 base and J lost 6, with 13 bases in between. The CDR3 contains 15 residues. CDR1 is MNHEY, CDR2 SMNVEV, per germline (reference sequence).

This clone was seen just once. V usage is TRBV5-4 and J usage is TRBJ1-1, with D unresolved. Between the trimmed V and J ends, which lost 2 bases and 3 bases, there was a span of 5 bases. The CDR3 is made up of 12 amino acids. Germline V gives CDR1 SGHNT, CDR2 YYREEE (reference sequence). Here the CDR3 reads CASSLGHTEAFF. As DNA, the CDR3 is TGTGCCAGCAGCTTAGGACACACTGAAGCTTTCTTT.